This T cell receptor beta chain was sequenced for a study of T cells in narcolepsy. About the research overall: Donors had narcolepsy type 1 or type 2, or were healthy controls. Study-level points and caveats: Comparing one patient's CSF and blood CD4+ clonotypes highlighted HCRT- and TRIB2-specific autoreactive clonotypes. No autoreactive T cell clone sequences appeared in some memory CD4+ repertoires.

This clone has a handful of counts. Antigen unknown. Repertoires were generated with immunoSEQ multiplex PCR, while TCRdb's copy carries only in-frame clones and drops some. The profile shows 25,000 or so clones, almost 85% of them singletons. V lost 1 base, J lost 5 bases, and 11 bases lay in between. This CDR3 contains 14 residues. CDR1 and CDR2 (germline): SGHNT, YYREEE (reference sequence). The rearrangement joins TRBV5-4 to TRBJ2-3; a weak D match, TRBD2 (6 bases). This clonotype was sampled from a human donor in good health. Sequencing was performed on memory (CD45RA-) CD4+ T cells from blood. The DNA of the CDR3 is TGTGCCAGCAGCTTGCTACTAGCTGTAGATACGCAGTATTTT. Protein product: CASSLLLAVDTQYF.